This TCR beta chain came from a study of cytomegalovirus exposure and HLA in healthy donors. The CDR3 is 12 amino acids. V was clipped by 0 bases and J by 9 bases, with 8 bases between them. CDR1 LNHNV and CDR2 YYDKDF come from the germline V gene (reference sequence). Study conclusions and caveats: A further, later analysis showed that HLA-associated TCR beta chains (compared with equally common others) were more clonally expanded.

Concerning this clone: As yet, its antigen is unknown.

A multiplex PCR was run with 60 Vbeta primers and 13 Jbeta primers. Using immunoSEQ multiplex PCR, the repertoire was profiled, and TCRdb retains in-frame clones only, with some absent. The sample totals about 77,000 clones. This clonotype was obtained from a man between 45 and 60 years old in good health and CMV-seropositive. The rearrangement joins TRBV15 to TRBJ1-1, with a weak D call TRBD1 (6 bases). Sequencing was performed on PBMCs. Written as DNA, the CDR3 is TGTGCCACCAGCAGAGATCAGGGGAAAGCTTTCTTT. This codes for CATSRDQGKAFF.